This T cell receptor beta chain was sequenced for a study of OX40 agonist ivuxolimab in advanced cancers. Background on the study: Those treated in dose escalation had hepatocellular carcinoma, melanoma, renal cell cancer or head and neck cancer. At about 82% male, the cohort had a mean age of 60 years, ranging from about 23 to 79. Earlier anti-PD-1, anti-PD-L1 or anti-CTLA-4 therapy was permitted; around 40% had received some. Study results and caveats: CD8+ T cells averaged more expanded clones than CD4+.

As to this clone: What it binds is not known.

V lost 0 bases, J lost 7 bases, and 7 bases lay in between. CDR1 and CDR2 from the germline V gene are MNHEY and SMNVEV (reference sequence). The CDR3 consists of 12 residues. Method: immunoSEQ multiplex PCR; TCRdb's copy keeps in-frame clones and lacks some. The table includes just over 30,000 clones, 70% to 90% detected once. The TCR originated in an adult with an advanced solid tumor such as melanoma, head and neck, liver or kidney cancer. The chain recombines TRBV27 with TRBJ2-7; D is perhaps TRBD2 (6 bases). Sequencing used CD4+ or CD8+ T cells sorted from blood, obtained in a trial of the OX40 agonist ivuxolimab. CDR3 sequence reads: CASSLSGGEQYF. CDR3 bases: TGTGCCAGCAGTTTATCCGGAGGGGAGCAGTACTTC.